These 11 T cell receptor beta chains were sequenced from one sample in a study of blood T cell repertoires in COVID-19. The data were produced by immunoSEQ multiplex PCR, yet TCRdb's version contains in-frame clones alone and is incomplete. This table has over 50,000 clones, around 92% appearing once. Source material: peripheral blood. These receptors were obtained from a man over 45 with active COVID-19.

The chain has TRBV7-6 and TRBJ2-3; possible D gene TRBD2, 6 bases. CDR1 is SGHVS and CDR2 is FNYEAQ in the germline V gene. This CDR3 comprises 17 residues. V was pared by 3 bases and J by 4 bases, with 20 bases between. Here the CDR3 DNA reads TGTGCCAGCAGCTTTTCACTAGCCCGAGGGTCCCCAGATACGCAGTATTTT. Translation gives CASSFSLARGSPDTQYF.

This clone has just one count. The rearrangement joins TRBV19 to TRBJ2-7; 8 bases are a match to TRBD2. The CDR3 length is 14 residues. Looked up from germline, CDR1 is LNHDA and CDR2 is SQIVND (reference sequence). The J segment lost 1 base and the V segment lost 4 bases, leaving 3 bases of the junction unmatched. The CDR3 sequence: CASSKRGISYEQYF. The CDR3 bases are TGTGCCAGTAGTAAGCGGGGGATTTCCTACGAGCAGTACTTC.

The gene calls are TRBV12-3 or TRBV12-4 and TRBJ2-2; D may be TRBD1 (5 bases). V lost 6 bases, J lost 7 bases, and 12 bases lay in between. This CDR3 spans 13 amino acids. The CDR3 DNA reads TGTGCCAGCAGCACAGGTGTATTCGGGGAGCTGTTTTTT. The encoded protein is CASSTGVFGELFF.

This chain links TRBV7-9 with TRBJ1-2; D perhaps matches TRBD1 (5 bases). Germline V gives CDR1 SEHNR, CDR2 FQNEAQ (reference sequence). This CDR3 is built from 16 residues. Trimming took off 5 bases at V and 4 bases at J, with 20 bases between the two ends. The CDR3 reads CASSRGARGTSYGYTF. CDR3 bases: TGTGCCAGCAGCCGGGGAGCGCGGGGGACTAGCTATGGCTACACCTTC.

This sequence joins TRBV6-5 and TRBJ2-7; 7 bases are a match to TRBD1. After removal of 6 bases from V and 4 bases from J, the junction contained 12 bases not matched to a gene. CDR1 and CDR2 from the germline V gene are MNHEY and SVGAGI. The CDR3 is 15 residues long. CDR3 nucleotide sequence: TGTGCCAGCAGAGGAACAGGGGTTGGTACTTACGAGCAGTACTTC. Translated, it gives CASRGTGVGTYEQYF.

V usage is TRBV30 and J usage is TRBJ2-1; tentative D call: TRBD1 (6 bases). The germline CDR1 and CDR2 sequences are GTSNPN and SVGIG (reference sequence). This CDR3 region has 14 residues. The V and J ends lost 2 bases and 8 bases respectively, with 16 bases between them. CDR3 coding DNA: TGTGCCTGGAGTCCGGGACAATACAACTATGAGCAGTTCTTC. Its translation is CAWSPGQYNYEQFF.

V usage is TRBV27 and J usage is TRBJ1-1; tentatively, D is TRBD1 (5 bases). Germline V gives CDR1 MNHEY, CDR2 SMNVEV (reference sequence). The CDR3 totals 14 residues. V was trimmed by 3 bases and J by 0 bases, leaving 8 bases between them. CDR3 residues: CASSFNRMNTEAFF. CDR3 in DNA: TGTGCCAGCAGTTTCAACAGGATGAACACTGAAGCTTTCTTT.

The chain joins TRBV10-3 to TRBJ2-1, with TRBD2 identical over 11 bases. V trimming: 4 bases; J trimming: 6 bases; junction bases outside the gene matches: 11. This CDR3 region has 17 residues. Germline V lookup: CDR1 ENHRY, CDR2 SYGVKD. The CDR3: CAISVKLAGGPRNEQFF. CDR3 nucleotide sequence: TGTGCCATCAGTGTAAAATTAGCGGGGGGGCCGCGCAATGAGCAGTTCTTC.

This sequence joins TRBV27 and TRBJ2-7, with 8 bases lining up with TRBD2. The V segment lost 4 bases and the J segment 9 bases; nucleotides outside the gene matches: 17. The CDR3 is 16 amino acids. Per the germline V gene, CDR1 is MNHEY and CDR2 is SMNVEV (reference sequence). CDR3 region: CASSSTRGGALFGQYF. The DNA for the CDR3 is TGTGCCAGCAGTTCGACCCGGGGGGGGGCCCTCTTCGGGCAGTACTTC.

The rearrangement links TRBV5-4 to TRBJ2-7; TRBD1 matches 9 bases. The length of the CDR3 is 15 residues. Losses at the gene ends were 4 bases for V and 2 bases for J; bases not matched to a gene: 7. Germline assignment: CDR1 SGHNT and CDR2 YYREEE (reference sequence). CDR3 in amino acids: CASSARDRATYEQYF. The CDR3 nucleotides read TGTGCCAGCAGCGCCCGGGACAGGGCGACCTACGAGCAGTACTTC.

CDR3 bases: TGCGCCAGCAGTGACCTAGCGGGGGGCCCCCCGCGGGAGACCCAGTACTTC. Translating it yields CASSDLAGGPPRETQYF. This chain joins TRBV10-1 and TRBJ2-5; 11 bases agree with TRBD2. From germline, CDR1 is WNHNN and CDR2 SYGVQD (reference sequence). V was pared by 3 bases and J by 5 bases, with 11 bases of the junction left unmatched. The CDR3 is 17 amino acids.